This T cell receptor beta chain was sequenced during a study of T cell repertoires in cytomegalovirus infection. In the study overall: HLA-C-restricted CMV epitopes, recently identified, and well-studied HLA-B-restricted ones were used by the study. Evidence of both CMV infection and a matching HLA type came from public TCR beta signatures.

As for this clonotype: Its antigen is currently unknown.

Study observations and caveats: Carriage of CMV together with the relevant HLA was identifiable through cumulative public TCR beta family frequency.

TCRdb re-analysed the reads in MiXCR, keeping a single row per CDR3 protein. The data show under 850,000 distinct CDR3 sequences, with roughly 30% seen just once and approximately 18% held by the top ten. The junction had 16 bases not matched to a gene; V was cut back by 9 bases and J by 9 bases. The CDR3 totals 15 residues. This clonotype was obtained from a human donor in good health (CMV status not recorded). Some clones in this sample may be carry-over from other donors' samples. This material consisted of cultured PBMCs, taken from culture after CMV antigen stimulation. The chain is built from TRBV12-3 or TRBV12-4 and TRBJ2-1, with 8 positions matching TRBD1. CDR3: CASQGQAKGTGEQFF. The CDR3 region has the DNA TGTGCCAGTCAGGGACAGGCAAAGGGTACCGGTGAGCAGTTCTTC.